The clone carrying this TCR beta chain has at least ten counts. V lost 2 bases, J lost 0 bases, and 5 bases lay in between. This CDR3 spans 13 amino acids. The data are from a study of T cells in Graves' hyperthyroidism and ophthalmopathy. RNA transcripts were the template for amplifying TCR beta CDR3 regions. The HTBI primer set was used in a first-round RT-PCR of the TCR CDR3. TCRdb called the multiplex PCR reads again in MiXCR, with one record for every CDR3 protein. The sample has about 570,000 distinct CDR3 sequences, 13% to 15% seen once. The chain uses TRBV12-3 or TRBV12-4 and TRBJ2-7; no clear D gene. Sequenced material: blood. The TCR was taken from a middle-aged woman with Graves' hyperthyroidism. The chain's CDR3 is CASSLLVSYEQYF. The CDR3 region has the DNA TGTGCCAGCAGTTTATTGGTCTCCTACGAGCAGTACTTC.